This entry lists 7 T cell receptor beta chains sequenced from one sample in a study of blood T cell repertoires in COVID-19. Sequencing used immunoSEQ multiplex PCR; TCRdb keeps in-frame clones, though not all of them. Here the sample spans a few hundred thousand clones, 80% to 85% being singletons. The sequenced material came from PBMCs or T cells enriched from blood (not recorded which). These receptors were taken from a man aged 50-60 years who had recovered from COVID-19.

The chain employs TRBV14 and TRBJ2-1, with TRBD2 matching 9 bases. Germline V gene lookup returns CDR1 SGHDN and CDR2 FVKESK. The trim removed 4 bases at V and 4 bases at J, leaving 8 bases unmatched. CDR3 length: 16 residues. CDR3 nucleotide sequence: TGTGCCAGCAGCCCCCTCGCGGGAGGGGTATACAATGAGCAGTTCTTC. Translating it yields CASSPLAGGVYNEQFF. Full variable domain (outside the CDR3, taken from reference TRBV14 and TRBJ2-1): EAGVTQFPSHSVIEKGQTVTLRCDPISGHDNLYWYRRVMGKEIKFLLHFVKESKQDESGMPNNRFLAERTGGTYSTLKVQPAELEDSGVYFCASSPLAGGVYNEQFFGPGTRLTVL.

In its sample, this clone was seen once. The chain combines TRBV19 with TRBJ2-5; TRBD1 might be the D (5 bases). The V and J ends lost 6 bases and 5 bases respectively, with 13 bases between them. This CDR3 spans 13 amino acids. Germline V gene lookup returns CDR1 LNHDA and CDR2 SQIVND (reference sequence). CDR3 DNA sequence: TGTGCCAGTAGGCAAACAGGTCGGGAGACCCAGTACTTC. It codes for CASRQTGRETQYF.

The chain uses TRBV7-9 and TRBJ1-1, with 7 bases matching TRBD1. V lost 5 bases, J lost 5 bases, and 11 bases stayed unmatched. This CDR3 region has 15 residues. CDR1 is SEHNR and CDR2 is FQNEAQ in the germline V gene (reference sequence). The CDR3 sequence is CASSRDQGVRTEAFF. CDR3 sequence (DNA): TGTGCCAGCAGCCGAGACCAGGGGGTGCGGACTGAAGCTTTCTTT.

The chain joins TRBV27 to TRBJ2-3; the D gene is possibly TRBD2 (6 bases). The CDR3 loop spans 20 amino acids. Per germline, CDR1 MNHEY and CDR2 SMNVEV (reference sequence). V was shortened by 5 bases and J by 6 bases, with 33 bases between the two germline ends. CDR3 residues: CASSITKAGLAPGGADTQYF. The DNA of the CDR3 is TGTGCCAGCAGTATTACTAAGGCAGGGCTAGCGCCCGGAGGGGCGGATACGCAGTATTTT.

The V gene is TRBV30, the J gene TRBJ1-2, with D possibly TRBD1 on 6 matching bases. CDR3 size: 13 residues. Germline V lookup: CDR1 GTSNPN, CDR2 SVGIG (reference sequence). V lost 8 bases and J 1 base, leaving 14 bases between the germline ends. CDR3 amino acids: CASRDILNYGYTF. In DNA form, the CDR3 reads TGTGCCAGCCGGGACATACTTAACTATGGCTACACCTTC.

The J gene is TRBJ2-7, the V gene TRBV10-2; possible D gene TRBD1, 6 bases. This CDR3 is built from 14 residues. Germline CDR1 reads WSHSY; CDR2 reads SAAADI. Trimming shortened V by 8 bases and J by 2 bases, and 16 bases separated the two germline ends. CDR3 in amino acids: CASHYRDGTYEQYF. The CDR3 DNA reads TGCGCCAGCCACTACAGGGATGGAACCTACGAGCAGTACTTC.

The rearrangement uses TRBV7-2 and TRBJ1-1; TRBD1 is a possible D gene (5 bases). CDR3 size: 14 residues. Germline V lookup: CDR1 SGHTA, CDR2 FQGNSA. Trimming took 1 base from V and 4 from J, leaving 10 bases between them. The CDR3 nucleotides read TGTGCCAGCAGCTTAGACGGTAGGGGCACTGAAGCTTTCTTT. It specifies CASSLDGRGTEAFF. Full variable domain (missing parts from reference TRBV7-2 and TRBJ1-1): GAGVSQSPSNKVTEKGKDVELRCDPISGHTALYWYRQSLGQGLEFLIYFQGNSAPDKSGLPSDRFSAERTGGSVSTLTIQRTQQEDSAVYLCASSLDGRGTEAFFGQGTRLTVV.